The 17 T cell receptor beta chains in this list originate from one sample, sequenced in a study of blood T cell repertoires in COVID-19. Sequencing was performed with immunoSEQ multiplex PCR; in TCRdb, only in-frame clones are kept and a portion is missing. Of under 12,000 clones listed, just under 85% are singletons. The sequenced sample consisted of peripheral blood. The receptors come from a man aged 50 to 60 with active COVID-19.

V gene TRBV6-5 combines with J gene TRBJ1-2; TRBD1 matches 7 bases. The CDR3 is 14 residues long. Trimming cost V 4 bases and J 8 bases; bases outside gene matches: 10. Germline V CDR1 and CDR2: MNHEY, SVGAGI. The chain's CDR3 is CASSSQGGAGGYTF. In nucleotides, the CDR3 is TGTGCCAGCAGTTCGCAAGGGGGCGCCGGCGGCTACACCTTC.

This clone was found a few times. This chain connects TRBV14 to TRBJ2-7, with 8 positions matching TRBD1. This CDR3 has 18 residues. Germline V lookup: CDR1 SGHDN, CDR2 FVKESK. V dropped 4 bases and J dropped 6; count of bases not matched to a gene: 20. Here the CDR3 reads CASSPFLSRQGYWGEQYF. DNA of the CDR3: TGTGCCAGCAGCCCTTTCTTAAGTCGACAGGGGTACTGGGGCGAGCAGTACTTC.

This clone was detected once. The rearrangement uses TRBV12-3 or TRBV12-4 and TRBJ2-1; 7 nucleotides match TRBD2. The J segment lost 10 bases and the V segment lost 8 bases, leaving 5 bases of the junction unmatched. This CDR3 is built from 11 residues. CDR3 in amino acids: CASHSGGEQFF. As DNA, the CDR3 is TGTGCCAGCCACTCGGGAGGCGAGCAGTTCTTC.

V is TRBV6-5 and J is TRBJ2-7; 7 positions match TRBD1. From germline, CDR1 is MNHEY and CDR2 SVGAGI. The CDR3 length is 13 residues. V lost 5 bases to trimming and J lost 8 bases; unmatched junction nucleotides: 9. The CDR3 reads CASSPGQAYQQYF. The CDR3 DNA sequence: TGTGCCAGCAGTCCCGGACAGGCCTATCAGCAGTACTTC.

This clone is a singleton in its sample. The V and J genes are TRBV28 and TRBJ2-6; a weak D match, TRBD1 (5 bases). Germline V lookup: CDR1 MDHEN, CDR2 SYDVKM. V was trimmed by 6 bases and J by 0 bases, leaving 18 bases between them. The CDR3 consists of 18 residues. CDR3 bases: TGTGCCAGCAGACTTTCCCCCCCGACAGTCTCTGGGGCCAACGTCCTGACTTTC. This codes for CASRLSPPTVSGANVLTF.

The chain combines TRBV5-6 with TRBJ1-1; no clear D. This CDR3 is built from 14 residues. Germline V gene data show CDR1 as SGHDT and CDR2 as YYEEEE. V lost 5 bases, J lost 0 bases, and 11 bases lay in between. CDR3 sequence reads: CASSFDLMNTEAFF. CDR3 DNA sequence: TGTGCCAGCAGTTTTGACTTAATGAACACTGAAGCTTTCTTT.

The gene calls are TRBV23-1 and TRBJ2-7; D is perhaps TRBD1 (5 bases). TRBV23-1 has ORF status, its function being uncertain. V shed 2 bases and J shed 3 bases, with 11 bases lying between them. CDR3 length equals 14 residues. CDR3 amino acids: CASSQPGCRYEQYF. The CDR3 coding sequence is TGCGCCAGCAGTCAACCAGGGTGTCGCTACGAGCAGTACTTC.

The V and J genes are TRBV12-3 or TRBV12-4 and TRBJ1-1, with D perhaps matching TRBD1 (5 bases). Trimming took 3 bases from V and 8 from J, leaving 10 bases between them. The CDR3 is made up of 12 amino acids. The CDR3 bases are TGTGCCAGCAGTTTGGGGGGGTACGAAGCTTTCTTT. Its protein product is CASSLGGYEAFF.

V gene TRBV27 combines with J gene TRBJ2-5; D is perhaps TRBD1 (5 bases). The CDR3 runs to 16 residues. CDR1 and CDR2 from the germline V gene are MNHEY and SMNVEV (reference sequence). Trimming stripped 2 bases from V and 4 bases from J, with 17 bases between. The CDR3 is CASSLQPGIMGETQYF. The CDR3 DNA follows: TGTGCCAGCAGTTTACAACCAGGGATTATGGGAGAGACCCAGTACTTC.

V and J are TRBV6-2 or TRBV6-3 and TRBJ2-1, with 9 bases identical to TRBD2. J was trimmed by 4 bases and V by 0 bases; bases with no gene match: 10. Germline V gene sequence: CDR1 MNHEY, CDR2 SVGEGT. This CDR3 region has 18 residues. The CDR3 nucleotides read TGTGCCAGCAGTTACTCGGCGAGCGGGAGGACCCTATACAATGAGCAGTTCTTC. Amino acid sequence: CASSYSASGRTLYNEQFF.

V is TRBV21-1 and J is TRBJ2-2; the D segment call TRBD2 is taken from the table without a DNA check. TRBV21-1 is a pseudogene. The CDR3 loop spans 17 amino acids. The CDR3 is CASSKEGLAGDTGELFF. The CDR3 nucleotides read TGTGCCAGCAGCAAAGAGGGCCTAGCGGGAGACACCGGGGAGCTGTTTTTT.

Here the CDR3 reads CASSFNLGPFRGEQFF. CDR3 in DNA: TGTGCCAGCAGCTTTAACCTCGGACCTTTTCGGGGTGAGCAGTTCTTC. The chain is built from TRBV7-8 and TRBJ2-1; D perhaps matches TRBD2 (5 bases). V was cut by 3 bases and J by 9 bases, with 21 bases left in between. The germline V gene has CDR1 SGHVS and CDR2 FQNEAQ. CDR3 length equals 16 residues.

The rearrangement links TRBV7-9 to TRBJ1-1, with 7 bases that match TRBD1. This CDR3 comprises 15 residues. The ends lost 5 bases at V and 7 bases at J; junction bases unmatched: 13. Germline CDR1 SEHNR, CDR2 FQNEAQ (reference sequence). The CDR3 protein is CASSHPGTAGGEAFF. The CDR3 DNA follows: TGTGCCAGCAGCCACCCTGGGACAGCGGGGGGTGAAGCTTTCTTT.

The chain carries TRBV28 and TRBJ2-5; perhaps TRBD1 as D (5 bases). V shed 5 bases and J shed 3 bases, with 10 bases lying between them. The CDR3 spans 13 residues. From germline, CDR1 is MDHEN and CDR2 SYDVKM. CDR3 sequence (DNA): TGTGCCAGCAGTATGGACAATGAAGAGACCCAGTACTTC. Its translation: CASSMDNEETQYF.

The V call is TRBV7-8, the J call TRBJ2-1, with 11 bases aligning to TRBD2. This CDR3 spans 16 amino acids. After removal of 1 base from V and 4 bases from J, the junction contained 3 bases not matched to a gene. Germline values: CDR1 SGHVS, CDR2 FQNEAQ. CDR3 sequence reads: CASSLGASGRYNEQFF. The CDR3 DNA sequence: TGTGCCAGCAGCTTAGGGGCTAGCGGGAGGTACAATGAGCAGTTCTTC. Looking up the rest from reference TRBV7-8 and TRBJ2-1 gives the full variable domain: GAGVSQSPRYKVAKRGQDVALRCDPISGHVSLFWYQQALGQGPEFLTYFQNEAQLDKSGLPSDRFFAERPEGSVSTLKIQRTQQEDSAVYLCASSLGASGRYNEQFFGPGTRLTVL.

This clone was observed a few times. This rearrangement joins TRBV3-1 (or the pseudogene TRBV3-2) to TRBJ2-7, with a tentative D call TRBD1 (5 bases). Trimming stripped 4 bases from V and 4 bases from J, with 14 bases between. The CDR3 runs 14 residues. The germline V gene has CDR1 LGHDT and CDR2 YNNKEL (reference sequence). CDR3 sequence reads: CASSLGQEAYEQYF. CDR3 in DNA: TGTGCCAGCAGCCTCGGACAAGAGGCGTACGAGCAGTACTTC.

J is TRBJ2-1 and V is TRBV12-3 or TRBV12-4; the D gene is possibly TRBD2 (5 bases). V was clipped by 5 bases and J by 7 bases, with 6 bases between them. The CDR3 sequence is 11 residues long. The CDR3 reads CASSPGNEQFF. CDR3 in DNA: TGTGCCAGCAGTCCGGGGAATGAGCAGTTCTTC.